The 22 T cell receptor beta chains in this list originate from one sample, sequenced in a study of blood T cells in healthy people across ages. A second PCR, run for about 7 to 11 cycles, used a sample-barcoded 5' primer plus a J-beta primer mix. One entry per CDR3 protein results from TCRdb running MiXCR on the 5' RACE reads. The sample includes roughly 1.5 million distinct CDR3 sequences, roughly 43% of them seen just once. Sequencing input: blood. These receptors originate from a woman younger than 30 in good health.

This clonotype was detected only a few times. The rearrangement joins TRBV2 to TRBJ2-1; D gene ambiguous. Germline V gives CDR1 SNHLY, CDR2 FYNNEI. Trimming stripped 5 bases from V and 6 bases from J, with 11 bases between. CDR3 length equals 13 residues. CDR3 nucleotides: TGTGCCAGCAGTACCCTGGACCTCAATGAGCAGTTCTTC. Translating gives CASSTLDLNEQFF.

The chain is built from TRBV12-3 or TRBV12-4 and TRBJ2-3, with TRBD2 as a possible D gene (6 bases). The germline V and J ends were trimmed by 3 bases and 1 base, with 14 bases remaining between them. The CDR3 is made up of 16 amino acids. The CDR3 DNA reads TGTGCCAGCAGTTTTGTGGGCTGGGGGGGCACAGATACGCAGTATTTT. This translates into CASSFVGWGGTDTQYF.

The rearrangement links TRBV6-1 to TRBJ1-2, with no clear D. V lost 3 bases, J lost 8 bases, and 13 bases lay in between. Germline-derived CDR1 and CDR2 are MNHNS and SASEGT. The CDR3 is 13 residues long. CDR3 region: CASSESSIGGYTF. Written as DNA, the CDR3 is TGTGCCAGCAGTGAGAGTAGTATCGGGGGCTACACCTTC.

This clonotype has a handful of counts. The J gene is TRBJ2-3, the V gene TRBV20-1; 8 bases map to TRBD2. Germline trimming cut 0 bases from V and 2 bases from J; bases unmatched to any gene: 10. Germline V gene data show CDR1 as DFQATT and CDR2 as SNEGSKA (reference sequence). The length of the CDR3 is 17 residues. CDR3 region: CSARDLSQRGPTDTQYF. The DNA of the CDR3 is TGCAGTGCTAGAGATCTGAGTCAGCGGGGGCCCACAGATACGCAGTATTTT.

The chain combines TRBV29-1 with TRBJ2-5; 8 nucleotides align to TRBD1. Germline values: CDR1 SQVTM, CDR2 ANQGSEA. This CDR3 comprises 13 residues. Losses at the gene ends were 5 bases for V and 11 bases for J; bases not matched to a gene: 13. The CDR3 DNA reads as TGCAGCGTTAGACAGGGGCGGTACAATGAGCAGTACTTC. This translates into CSVRQGRYNEQYF. Full variable domain (missing parts from reference TRBV29-1 and TRBJ2-5): SAVISQKPSRDICQRGTSLTIQCQVDSQVTMMFWYRQQPGQSLTLIATANQGSEATYESGFVIDKFPISRPNLTFSTLTVSNMSPEDSSIYLCSVRQGRYNEQYFGPGTRLLVL.

To note about this clonotype: The junction differs from germline at one of its ends, possibly a read error. The chain is built from TRBV5-1 and TRBJ2-3; possibly TRBD1 or TRBD2 for D (5 bases each). The CDR3 length is 15 residues. The germline gives CDR1 SGHRS, CDR2 YFSETQ. CDR3 nucleotide sequence: TGCGCAAGCAGCTTGGAGCAGGGAGGCACAGATACGCAGTATTTT. This codes for CASSLEQGGTDTQYF. Full variable domain (outside the CDR3, taken from reference TRBV5-1 and TRBJ2-3): KAGVTQTPRYLIKTRGQQVTLSCSPISGHRSVSWYQQTPGQGLQFLFEYFSETQRNKGNFPGRFSGRQFSNSRSEMNVSTLELGDSALYLCASSLEQGGTDTQYFGPGTRLTVL.

This clonotype was detected only a few times. The CDR3 DNA sequence: TGCGCCAGCAGCACCCCAGGTACTGGGGCCAACGTCCTGACTTTC. Its protein product is CASSTPGTGANVLTF. The chain combines TRBV5-1 with TRBJ2-6; D is ambiguous. Trimming shortened V by 4 bases and J by 2 bases, and 10 bases separated the two germline ends. Germline V gives CDR1 SGHRS, CDR2 YFSETQ. The CDR3 extends over 15 amino acids.

This clonotype was detected many times. J is TRBJ2-1 and V is TRBV29-1; D gene unclear. V was cut by 4 bases and J by 6 bases, with 4 bases left in between. Germline V gives CDR1 SQVTM, CDR2 ANQGSEA. The CDR3 covers 10 residues. Here the CDR3 DNA reads TGCAGCGTTGTAGTCAATGAGCAGTTCTTC. Amino acids: CSVVVNEQFF.

The chain joins TRBV4-1 to TRBJ1-1; no clear D. V was pared by 2 bases and J by 2 bases, with 15 bases between. CDR1 is MGHRA, CDR2 YSYEKL, per germline. CDR3 size: 16 residues. CDR3 protein: CASSQFPAQLNTEAFF. The DNA of the CDR3 is TGCGCCAGCAGCCAATTCCCGGCACAGCTCAACACTGAAGCTTTCTTT.

The genes are TRBV20-1 and TRBJ2-4; D not certain. CDR3 length: 13 amino acids. Germline CDR1 is DFQATT and CDR2 is SNEGSKA (reference sequence). The V gene lost 6 bases and the J gene lost 13 bases, with 22 bases spanning the gap. Written as DNA, the CDR3 is TGCAGTGCCAAGGGCTTAGCTGGGCATGAGCAGTACTTC. It encodes CSAKGLAGHEQYF.

This clonotype was observed a few times. Being one base from a much bigger clone, this may be a read error. The CDR3 loop is CASSVQVGDYEQYF. The CDR3 DNA follows: TGTGCCAGCAGTGTCCAGGTTGGGGACTACGAGCAGTACTTC. This chain links TRBV27 with TRBJ2-7; D not certain. Germline lookup yields CDR1 MNHEY and CDR2 SMNVEV (reference sequence). The CDR3 runs to 14 residues. The germline V and J ends were trimmed by 5 bases and 3 bases, with 14 bases remaining between them.

The rearrangement joins TRBV6-5 to TRBJ2-7, with D tentatively TRBD2 (6 bases). The CDR3 sequence is 14 residues long. Germline CDR1 MNHEY, CDR2 SVGAGI. V lost 6 bases and J 0 bases, leaving 12 bases between the germline ends. CDR3 loop: CASSPRTTSYEQYF. CDR3 DNA sequence: TGTGCCAGCAGCCCACGGACTACCTCCTACGAGCAGTACTTC.

The chain links TRBV6-2 or TRBV6-3 to TRBJ2-4; 8 bases align to TRBD2. The CDR3 runs to 12 residues. Germline V lookup: CDR1 MNHEY, CDR2 SVGEGT. J was trimmed by 14 bases and V by 6 bases; bases with no gene match: 9. In DNA form, the CDR3 reads TGTGCCAGCAGCCAAGGTATAGCGGGAAAGTACTTC. It is translated as CASSQGIAGKYF.

This clonotype was recorded a few times. V gene TRBV6-6 combines with J gene TRBJ1-4; no clear D gene. The V and J ends lost 2 bases and 7 bases respectively, with 8 bases between them. CDR1 is MNHNY, CDR2 SVGAGI, per germline (reference sequence). The CDR3 extends over 13 amino acids. DNA for the CDR3: TGTGCCAGCAGTTACATGATCGGTGAAAAACTGTTTTTT. Its protein is CASSYMIGEKLFF.

The gene calls are TRBV13 and TRBJ1-1; no clear D gene. V was pared by 1 base and J by 5 bases, with 8 bases between. The germline V gene has CDR1 PRHDT and CDR2 FYEKMQ (reference sequence). This CDR3 spans 13 amino acids. The CDR3 sequence is CASSLARWTEAFF. The DNA for the CDR3 is TGTGCCAGCAGCTTAGCTAGGTGGACTGAAGCTTTCTTT. The complete variable domain, with remaining parts taken from reference TRBV13 and TRBJ1-1, reads AAGVIQSPRHLIKEKRETATLKCYPIPRHDTVYWYQQGPGQDPQFLISFYEKMQSDKGSIPDRFSAQQFSDYHSELNMSSLELGDSALYFCASSLARWTEAFFGQGTRLTVV.

The gene calls are TRBV4-2 and TRBJ2-1; 8 nucleotides match TRBD2. CDR1 and CDR2 (germline): LGHNA, YNFKEQ. Trimming cost V 0 bases and J 2 bases; bases outside gene matches: 6. The CDR3 is made up of 17 amino acids. The CDR3 spells CASSQDDQRETYNEQFF. The CDR3 bases are TGTGCCAGCAGCCAAGATGATCAGCGGGAGACCTACAATGAGCAGTTCTTC.

CDR3 nucleotide sequence: TGCAGCGTTGAATTCGTTAGCGAGGTCAATGAGCAGTTCTTC. This translates into CSVEFVSEVNEQFF. The genes are TRBV29-1 and TRBJ2-1; possible D gene TRBD2, 5 bases. The CDR3 is 14 amino acids. Trimming removed 2 bases at V and 6 bases at J, with 14 bases between. Germline lookup yields CDR1 SQVTM and CDR2 ANQGSEA.

This clonotype has a handful of counts. The J gene is TRBJ1-2, the V gene TRBV29-1; 10 positions match TRBD1. Germline CDR1 is SQVTM and CDR2 is ANQGSEA. The CDR3 totals 13 residues. Trimming removed 4 bases from V and 7 bases from J; junction bases left unmatched: 6. Here the CDR3 reads CSVARQGAGGYTF. The CDR3 DNA is TGCAGCGTTGCGAGACAGGGGGCCGGTGGCTACACCTTC.

The CDR3 DNA is TGTGCCAGCAGCTTATTCTCTGAAGCTTTCTTT. Translation gives CASSLFSEAFF. V gene TRBV7-8 combines with J gene TRBJ1-1; D call uncertain. This CDR3 has 11 residues. V lost 2 bases to trimming and J lost 6 bases, with 4 bases between them. Germline CDR1 is SGHVS and CDR2 is FQNEAQ.

The chain uses TRBV9 and TRBJ2-1; 9 bases map to TRBD1. Germline V gene lookup returns CDR1 SGDLS and CDR2 YYNGEE. The length of the CDR3 is 16 residues. J lost 4 bases, V lost 4 bases, and 9 bases had no gene match. The CDR3 nucleotides are TGTGCCAGCAGCCCCAAGGGACAGGGATCTTACAATGAGCAGTTCTTC. This translates into CASSPKGQGSYNEQFF.

This clonotype has a single count. The rearrangement joins TRBV6-2 or TRBV6-3 to TRBJ2-3; unclear D gene. Germline V gene data show CDR1 as MNHEY and CDR2 as SVGEGT. The CDR3 is made up of 15 amino acids. The ends were cut back, 8 bases at V and 1 base at J, with 16 bases in the middle. In nucleotides, the CDR3 is TGTGCCAGCGGCGAATGGGCCCGGGGCACAGATACGCAGTATTTT. Translating it yields CASGEWARGTDTQYF.

The J gene is TRBJ2-7, the V gene TRBV5-1; D unclear. CDR3 length equals 15 residues. V was cut by 0 bases and J by 6 bases, with 16 bases left in between. CDR1 and CDR2 from the germline V gene are SGHRS and YFSETQ. The CDR3 sequence: CASSLVPGFSGEQYF. For the CDR3, the DNA is TGCGCCAGCAGCTTGGTGCCAGGCTTCTCGGGCGAGCAGTACTTC.